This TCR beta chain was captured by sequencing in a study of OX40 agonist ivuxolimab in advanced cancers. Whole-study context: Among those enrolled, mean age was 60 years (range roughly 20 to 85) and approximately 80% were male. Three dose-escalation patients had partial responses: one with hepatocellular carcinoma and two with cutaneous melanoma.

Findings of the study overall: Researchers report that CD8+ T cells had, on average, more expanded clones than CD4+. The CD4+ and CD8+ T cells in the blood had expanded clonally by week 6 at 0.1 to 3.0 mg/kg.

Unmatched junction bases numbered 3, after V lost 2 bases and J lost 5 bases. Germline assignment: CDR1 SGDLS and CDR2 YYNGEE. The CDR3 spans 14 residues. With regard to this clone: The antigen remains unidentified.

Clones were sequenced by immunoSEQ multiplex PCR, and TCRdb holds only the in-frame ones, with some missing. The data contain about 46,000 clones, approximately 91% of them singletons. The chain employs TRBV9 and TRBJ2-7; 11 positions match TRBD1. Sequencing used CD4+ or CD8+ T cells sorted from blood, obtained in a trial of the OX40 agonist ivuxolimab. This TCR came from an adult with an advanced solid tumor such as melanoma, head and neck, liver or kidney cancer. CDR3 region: CASSVGTGGHEQYF. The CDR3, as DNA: TGTGCCAGCAGCGTCGGGACAGGGGGGCACGAGCAGTACTTC. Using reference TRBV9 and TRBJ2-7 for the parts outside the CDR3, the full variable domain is DSGVTQTPKHLITATGQRVTLRCSPRSGDLSVYWYQQSLDQGLQFLIQYYNGEERAKGNILERFSAQQFPDLHSELNLSSLELGDSALYFCASSVGTGGHEQYFGPGTRLTVT.